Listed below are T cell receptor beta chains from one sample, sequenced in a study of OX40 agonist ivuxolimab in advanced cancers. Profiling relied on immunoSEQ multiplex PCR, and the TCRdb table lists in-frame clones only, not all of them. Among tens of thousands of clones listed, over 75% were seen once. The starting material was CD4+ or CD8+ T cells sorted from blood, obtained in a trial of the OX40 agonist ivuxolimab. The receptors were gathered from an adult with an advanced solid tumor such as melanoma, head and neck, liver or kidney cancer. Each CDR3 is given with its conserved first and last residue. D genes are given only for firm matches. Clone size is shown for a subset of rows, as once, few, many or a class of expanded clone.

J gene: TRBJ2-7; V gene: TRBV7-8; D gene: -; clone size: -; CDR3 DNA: TGTGCCAGCAGCACTACAGGGATGTTCTACGAGCAGTACTTC; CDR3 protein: CASSTTGMFYEQYF
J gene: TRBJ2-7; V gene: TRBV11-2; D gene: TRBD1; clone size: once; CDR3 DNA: TGTGCCAGCAGCTTGACAGGGGGCGACCACGAGCAGTACTTC; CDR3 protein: CASSLTGGDHEQYF
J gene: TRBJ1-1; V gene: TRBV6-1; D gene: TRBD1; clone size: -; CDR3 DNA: TGTGCCAGCAGTGCTAGGACAGGGGGGGACACTGAAGCTTTCTTT; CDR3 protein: CASSARTGGDTEAFF
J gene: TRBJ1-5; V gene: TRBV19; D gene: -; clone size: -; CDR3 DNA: TGTGCCAGTAGTATAGGGGGGTTTCGGGATAATCAGCCCCAGCATTTT; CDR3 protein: CASSIGGFRDNQPQHF
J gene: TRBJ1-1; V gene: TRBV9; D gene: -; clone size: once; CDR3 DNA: TGTGCCAGCAGCGTATGGGCAGCTAACACTGAAGCTTTCTTT; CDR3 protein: CASSVWAANTEAFF
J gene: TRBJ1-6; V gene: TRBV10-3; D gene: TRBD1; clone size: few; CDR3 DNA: TGTGCCAGCAGGGATGACAGGGGGCTGAATTCACCCCTCCACTTT; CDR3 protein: CASRDDRGLNSPLHF
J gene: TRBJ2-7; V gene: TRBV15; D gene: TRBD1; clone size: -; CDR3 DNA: TGTGCCACCAGCTACACAGGGGCCAGGAGCTCCTACGAGCAGTACTTC; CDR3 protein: CATSYTGARSSYEQYF
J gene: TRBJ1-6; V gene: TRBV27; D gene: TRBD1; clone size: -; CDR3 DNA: TGTGCCAGCAGTCCCCGACAGGGGGTAGGACCGGGAAATTCACCCCTCCACTTT; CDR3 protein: CASSPRQGVGPGNSPLHF
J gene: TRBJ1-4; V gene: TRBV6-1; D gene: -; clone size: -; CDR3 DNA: TGTGCCAGCACCCCATTTGGGGGTTCTAATGAAAAACTGTTTTTT; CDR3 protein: CASTPFGGSNEKLFF
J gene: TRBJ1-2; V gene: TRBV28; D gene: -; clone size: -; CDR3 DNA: TGTGCCAGCAGTTCCCCCGGACAGCCTTCTAACTATGGCTACACCTTC; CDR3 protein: CASSSPGQPSNYGYTF
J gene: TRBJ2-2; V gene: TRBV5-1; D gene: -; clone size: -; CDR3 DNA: TGCGCCAGCAGCCTCCTCGCTGGGGGTTTTCCAGAGGAGCTGTTTTTT; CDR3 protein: CASSLLAGGFPEELFF
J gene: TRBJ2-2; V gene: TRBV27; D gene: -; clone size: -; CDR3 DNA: TGTGCCTTAAGATGGGGGGCGACGAACACCGGGGAGCTGTTTTTT; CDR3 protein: CALRWGATNTGELFF
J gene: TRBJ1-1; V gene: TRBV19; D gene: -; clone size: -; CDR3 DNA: TGTGCCAGTAGTATGGGGGGATACACACTCACTGAAGCTTTCTTT; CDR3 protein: CASSMGGYTLTEAFF